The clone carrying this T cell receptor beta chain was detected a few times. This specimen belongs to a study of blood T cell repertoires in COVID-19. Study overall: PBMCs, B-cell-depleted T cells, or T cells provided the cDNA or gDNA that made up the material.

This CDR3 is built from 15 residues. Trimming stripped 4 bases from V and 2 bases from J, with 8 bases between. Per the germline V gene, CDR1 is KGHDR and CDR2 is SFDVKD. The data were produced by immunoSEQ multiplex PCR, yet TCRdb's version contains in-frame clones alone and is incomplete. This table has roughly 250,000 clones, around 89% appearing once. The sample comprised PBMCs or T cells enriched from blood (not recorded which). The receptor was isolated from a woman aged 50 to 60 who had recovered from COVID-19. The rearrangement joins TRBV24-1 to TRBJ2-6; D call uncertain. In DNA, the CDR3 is TGTGCCACCAGTGACCATTCCCCTGGGGCCAACGTCCTGACTTTC. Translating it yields CATSDHSPGANVLTF.